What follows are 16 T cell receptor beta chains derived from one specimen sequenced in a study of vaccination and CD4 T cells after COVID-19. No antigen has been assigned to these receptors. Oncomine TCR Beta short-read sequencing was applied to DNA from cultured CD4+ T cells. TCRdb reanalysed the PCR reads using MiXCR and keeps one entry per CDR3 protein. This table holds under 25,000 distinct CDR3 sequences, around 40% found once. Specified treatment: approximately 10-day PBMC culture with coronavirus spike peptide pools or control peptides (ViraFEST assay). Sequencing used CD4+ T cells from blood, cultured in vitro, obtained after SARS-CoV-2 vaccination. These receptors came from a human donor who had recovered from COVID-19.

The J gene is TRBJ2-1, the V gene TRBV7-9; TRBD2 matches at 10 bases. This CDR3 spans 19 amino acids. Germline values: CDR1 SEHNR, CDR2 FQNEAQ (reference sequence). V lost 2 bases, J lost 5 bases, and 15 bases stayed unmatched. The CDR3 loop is CASSLTLAGALSGNNEQFF. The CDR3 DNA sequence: TGTGCCAGCAGCTTAACGCTAGCGGGAGCCTTAAGCGGGAACAATGAGCAGTTCTTC.

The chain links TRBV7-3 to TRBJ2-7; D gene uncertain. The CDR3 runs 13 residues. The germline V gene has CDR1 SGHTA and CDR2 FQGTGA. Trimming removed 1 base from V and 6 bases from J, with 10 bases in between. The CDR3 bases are TGTGCCAGCAGCTTAAACCCGAGAAGCGAGCAGTACTTC. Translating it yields CASSLNPRSEQYF.

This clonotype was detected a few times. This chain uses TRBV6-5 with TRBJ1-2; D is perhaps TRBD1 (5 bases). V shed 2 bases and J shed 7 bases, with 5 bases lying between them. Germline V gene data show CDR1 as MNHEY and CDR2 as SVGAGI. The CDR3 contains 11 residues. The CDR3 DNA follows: TGTGCCAGCAGTTACCAGGGTGGCTACACCTTC. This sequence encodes CASSYQGGYTF.

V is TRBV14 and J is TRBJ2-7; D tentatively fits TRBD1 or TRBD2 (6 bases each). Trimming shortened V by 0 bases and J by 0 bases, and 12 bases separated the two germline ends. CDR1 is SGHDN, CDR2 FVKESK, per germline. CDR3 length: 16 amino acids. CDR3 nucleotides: TGTGCCAGCAGCCAAGAGACGAGGGGGGTCTCCTACGAGCAGTACTTC. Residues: CASSQETRGVSYEQYF. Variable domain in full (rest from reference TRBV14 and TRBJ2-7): EAGVTQFPSHSVIEKGQTVTLRCDPISGHDNLYWYRRVMGKEIKFLLHFVKESKQDESGMPNNRFLAERTGGTYSTLKVQPAELEDSGVYFCASSQETRGVSYEQYFGPGTRLTVT.

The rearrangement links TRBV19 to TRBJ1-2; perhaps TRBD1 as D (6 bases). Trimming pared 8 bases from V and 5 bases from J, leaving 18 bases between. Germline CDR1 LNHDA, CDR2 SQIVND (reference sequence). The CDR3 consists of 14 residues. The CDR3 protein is CASSLPGARYGYTF. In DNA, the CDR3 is TGTGCCAGTTCCCTCCCAGGGGCGCGGTATGGCTACACCTTC.

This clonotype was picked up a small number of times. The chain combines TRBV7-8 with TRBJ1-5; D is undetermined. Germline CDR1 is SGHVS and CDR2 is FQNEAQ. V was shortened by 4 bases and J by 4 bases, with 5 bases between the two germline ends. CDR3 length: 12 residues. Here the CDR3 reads CASSYSNQPQHF. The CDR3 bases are TGTGCCAGCAGCTACTCAAATCAGCCCCAGCATTTT.

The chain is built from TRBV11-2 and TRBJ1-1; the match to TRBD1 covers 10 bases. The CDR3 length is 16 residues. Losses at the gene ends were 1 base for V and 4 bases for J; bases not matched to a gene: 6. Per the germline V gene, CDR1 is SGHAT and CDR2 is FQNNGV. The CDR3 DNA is TGTGCCAGCAGCTTAGGGGTAAGGACAGGGGGCACTGAAGCTTTCTTT. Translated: CASSLGVRTGGTEAFF. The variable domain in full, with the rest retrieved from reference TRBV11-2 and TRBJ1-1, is EAGVAQSPRYKIIEKRQSVAFWCNPISGHATLYWYQQILGQGPKLLIQFQNNGVVDDSQLPKDRFSAERLKGVDSTLKIQPAKLEDSAVYLCASSLGVRTGGTEAFFGQGTRLTVV.

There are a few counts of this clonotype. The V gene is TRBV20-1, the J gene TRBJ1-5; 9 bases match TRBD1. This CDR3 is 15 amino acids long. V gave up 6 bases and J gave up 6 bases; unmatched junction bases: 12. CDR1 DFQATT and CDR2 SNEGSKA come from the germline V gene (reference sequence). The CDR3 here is CSALTGTGFGQPQHF. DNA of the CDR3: TGCAGTGCACTTACCGGGACAGGGTTTGGTCAGCCCCAGCATTTT.

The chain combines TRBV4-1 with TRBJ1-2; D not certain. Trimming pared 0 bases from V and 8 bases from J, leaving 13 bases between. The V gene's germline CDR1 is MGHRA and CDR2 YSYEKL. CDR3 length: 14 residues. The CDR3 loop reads CASSQEGKTGGYTF. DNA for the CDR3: TGCGCCAGCAGCCAAGAGGGAAAGACGGGGGGCTACACCTTC.

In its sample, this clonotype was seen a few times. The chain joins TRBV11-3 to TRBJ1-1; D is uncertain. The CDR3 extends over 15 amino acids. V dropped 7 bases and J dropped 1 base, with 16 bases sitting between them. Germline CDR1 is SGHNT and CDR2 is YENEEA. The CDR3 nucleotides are TGTGCCAGCACCCCAACCCGGGTCCAGAACACTGAAGCTTTCTTT. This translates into CASTPTRVQNTEAFF.

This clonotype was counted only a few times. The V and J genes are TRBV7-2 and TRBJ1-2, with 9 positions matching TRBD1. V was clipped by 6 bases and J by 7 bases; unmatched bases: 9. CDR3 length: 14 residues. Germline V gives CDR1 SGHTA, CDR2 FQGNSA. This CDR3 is CASRLRTGDPGYTF. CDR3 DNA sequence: TGTGCCAGCAGACTAAGGACAGGGGACCCTGGCTACACCTTC.

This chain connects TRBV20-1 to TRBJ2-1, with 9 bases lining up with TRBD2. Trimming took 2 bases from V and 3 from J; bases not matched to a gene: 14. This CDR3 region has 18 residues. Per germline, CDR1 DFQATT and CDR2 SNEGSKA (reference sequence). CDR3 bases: TGCAGTGCTAGAACCCCGGGACTAGCTCATTCAGTCTACAATGAGCAGTTCTTC. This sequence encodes CSARTPGLAHSVYNEQFF.

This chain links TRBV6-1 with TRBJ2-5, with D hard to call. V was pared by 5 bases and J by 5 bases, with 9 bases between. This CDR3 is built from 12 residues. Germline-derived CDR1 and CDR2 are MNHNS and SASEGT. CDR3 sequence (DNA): TGTGCCAGCAGTAGAGTTGGGGAGACCCAGTACTTC. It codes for CASSRVGETQYF.

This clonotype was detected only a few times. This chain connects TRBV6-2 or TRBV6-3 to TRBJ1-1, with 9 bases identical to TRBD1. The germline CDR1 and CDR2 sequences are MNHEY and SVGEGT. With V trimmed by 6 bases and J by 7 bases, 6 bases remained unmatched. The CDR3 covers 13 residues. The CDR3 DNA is TGTGCCAGCAGCCGGACAGGGGAAATTGAAGCTTTCTTT. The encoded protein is CASSRTGEIEAFF.

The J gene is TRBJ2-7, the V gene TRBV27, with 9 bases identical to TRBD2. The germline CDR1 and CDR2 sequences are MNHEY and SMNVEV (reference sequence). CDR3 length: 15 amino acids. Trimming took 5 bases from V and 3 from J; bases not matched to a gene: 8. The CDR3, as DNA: TGTGCCAGCAGTCCCCGCGGCGGGAGGGTCTACGAGCAGTACTTC. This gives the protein CASSPRGGRVYEQYF.

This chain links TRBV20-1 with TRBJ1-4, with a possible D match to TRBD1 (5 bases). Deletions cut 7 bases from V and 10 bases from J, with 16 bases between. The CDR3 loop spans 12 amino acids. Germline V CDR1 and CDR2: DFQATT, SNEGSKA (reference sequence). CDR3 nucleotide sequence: TGCAGTGGACAGCGGGTAGAAGGAAAACTGTTTTTT. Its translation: CSGQRVEGKLFF.